Each of the 3 T cell receptor beta chains below was sequenced from the same sample in a study of blood T cells in healthy people across ages. Combining a sample-barcoded 5' primer with a J-beta primer mix, a second PCR ran for about 7 to 12 cycles. TCRdb ran MiXCR on the 5' RACE reads and lists one entry per CDR3 protein. The sample gives 1.5 million to 2 million distinct CDR3 sequences, 49% of which show up once; more than 2% is in the top ten. Source material: blood. The receptor set was obtained from a middle-aged woman in good health.

The chain carries TRBV15 and TRBJ1-2; D not resolved. The germline V and J ends were trimmed by 4 bases and 0 bases, with 6 bases remaining between them. The length of the CDR3 is 13 residues. Germline V gene lookup returns CDR1 LNHNV and CDR2 YYDKDF (reference sequence). CDR3 protein: CATSTQANYGYTF. In DNA form, the CDR3 reads TGTGCCACCAGCACCCAGGCTAACTATGGCTACACCTTC.

The chain uses TRBV9 and TRBJ2-1, with 8 bases that match TRBD2. The CDR3 is 17 residues long. Germline loops: CDR1 SGDLS, CDR2 YYNGEE. V lost 5 bases to trimming and J lost 0 bases; unmatched junction nucleotides: 10. The CDR3 reads CASSGVRGGYSYNEQFF. In DNA, the CDR3 is TGTGCCAGCAGTGGGGTCCGGGGGGGCTACTCCTACAATGAGCAGTTCTTC.

This clonotype was observed a few times. The V and J genes are TRBV27 and TRBJ2-7; D remains ambiguous. Germline V gives CDR1 MNHEY, CDR2 SMNVEV (reference sequence). V was clipped by 10 bases and J by 2 bases, with 15 bases between them. The CDR3 spans 13 residues. Here the CDR3 reads CATLSLRTYEQYF. The CDR3 DNA reads TGTGCCACCCTGAGCCTGAGGACCTACGAGCAGTACTTC.